Presented here are 13 T cell receptor beta chains from one specimen sequenced in a study of T cell responses to AZD1222 COVID-19 vaccine. The table came from immunoSEQ multiplex PCR; TCRdb's copy has only in-frame clones and leaves some out. The table shows some 140,000 clones, with roughly 89% occurring only once. This sample comprised peripheral blood, obtained on day 0 of AZD1222 vaccination. The receptors were gathered from an adult in good health.

The CDR3 sequence: CASRDIKTGASGYTF. The CDR3 region has the DNA TGTGCCAGCAGAGATATCAAGACGGGTGCTTCGGGCTACACCTTC. The genes are TRBV9 and TRBJ1-2; no reliable D call. The CDR3 runs 15 residues. The ends were cut back, 5 bases at V and 8 bases at J, with 22 bases in the middle. Looked up from germline, CDR1 is SGDLS and CDR2 is YYNGEE. The variable domain in full, completed from reference TRBV9 and TRBJ1-2, reads DSGVTQTPKHLITATGQRVTLRCSPRSGDLSVYWYQQSLDQGLQFLIQYYNGEERAKGNILERFSAQQFPDLHSELNLSSLELGDSALYFCASRDIKTGASGYTFGSGTRLTVV.

The chain is built from TRBV7-2 and TRBJ2-5, with D unresolved. Germline V gives CDR1 SGHTA, CDR2 FQGNSA. The CDR3 loop spans 15 amino acids. V lost 2 bases to trimming and J lost 2 bases, with 12 bases between them. CDR3 loop: CASSLMGSTQETQYF. CDR3 bases: TGTGCCAGCAGCTTAATGGGGTCTACTCAAGAGACCCAGTACTTC. Full variable domain (missing parts from reference TRBV7-2 and TRBJ2-5): GAGVSQSPSNKVTEKGKDVELRCDPISGHTALYWYRQSLGQGLEFLIYFQGNSAPDKSGLPSDRFSAERTGGSVSTLTIQRTQQEDSAVYLCASSLMGSTQETQYFGPGTRLLVL.

V is TRBV3-1 (or the pseudogene TRBV3-2) and J is TRBJ1-6; perhaps TRBD1 as D (5 bases). This CDR3 comprises 16 residues. Trimming cost V 1 base and J 7 bases, with 14 bases left between them. Germline CDR1 reads LGHDT; CDR2 reads YNNKEL (reference sequence). This chain's CDR3 is CASSQASGEGNSPLHF. Here the CDR3 DNA reads TGTGCCAGCAGCCAAGCGTCGGGGGAGGGGAATTCACCCCTCCACTTT.

The CDR3 here is CATAGLLYEQYF. Written as DNA, the CDR3 is TGCGCCACCGCGGGACTCCTCTACGAGCAGTACTTC. The V call is TRBV10-2, the J call TRBJ2-7, with a tentative D call TRBD2 (6 bases). Germline V gene lookup returns CDR1 WSHSY and CDR2 SAAADI. V dropped 10 bases and J dropped 3 bases, with 13 bases sitting between them. The CDR3 has 12 amino acids.

The rearrangement joins TRBV24-1 to TRBJ1-5, with D hard to call. This CDR3 has 13 amino acids. CDR1 is KGHDR, CDR2 SFDVKD, per germline. V was cut by 2 bases and J by 2 bases, with 3 bases left in between. The CDR3 protein is CATSDSGNQPQHF. CDR3 sequence (DNA): TGTGCCACCAGTGATTCCGGCAATCAGCCCCAGCATTTT.

The CDR3 nucleotides read TGTGCCAGCCAACCGGGGACAGGGGCCTATTATGGCTACACCTTC. This gives the protein CASQPGTGAYYGYTF. The chain is built from TRBV27 and TRBJ1-2; 10 bases line up with TRBD1. The length of the CDR3 is 15 residues. Looked up from germline, CDR1 is MNHEY and CDR2 is SMNVEV (reference sequence). V shed 8 bases and J 5 bases; nucleotides not matched to a gene: 11.

With respect to this clone: The sample has other DNA sequences that encode this CDR3 too. The chain couples TRBV5-1 to TRBJ1-1, with D possibly TRBD1 on 6 matching bases. Trimming pared 2 bases from V and 1 base from J, leaving 6 bases between. CDR3 length: 13 residues. Germline assignment: CDR1 SGHRS and CDR2 YFSETQ. In DNA form, the CDR3 reads TGCGCCAGCAGCTTACAGGGGAACACTGAAGCTTTCTTT. The encoded protein is CASSLQGNTEAFF.

The chain has TRBV2 and TRBJ1-1, with D hard to call. The germline gives CDR1 SNHLY, CDR2 FYNNEI. The CDR3 contains 13 residues. Trimming removed 3 bases from V and 1 base from J, with 6 bases in between. This CDR3 is CASSDEGNTEAFF. The CDR3 DNA follows: TGTGCCAGCAGTGACGAAGGGAACACTGAAGCTTTCTTT.

The CDR3 DNA reads as TGTGCCAGTTCTAGCGGGAGGGCTCCGTTCTTC. Protein product: CASSSGRAPFF. V gene TRBV25-1 combines with J gene TRBJ2-1, with 12 bases fitting TRBD2. CDR3 length: 11 residues. CDR1 and CDR2 from the germline V gene are MGHDK and SYGVNS. The V and J ends lost 9 bases and 15 bases, in that order; junction bases with no gene match: 6.

This clone was counted once. This chain's CDR3 is CASSTDTRDRRNNSPLHF. DNA for the CDR3: TGTGCCAGCAGCACCGATACTCGAGACAGAAGAAATAATTCACCCCTCCACTTT. The chain employs TRBV21-1 and TRBJ1-6; the table's D gene call, TRBD1, was not cross checked with the DNA. TRBV21-1 constitutes a pseudogene. This CDR3 is 18 amino acids long.

V gene TRBV3-1 (or the pseudogene TRBV3-2) combines with J gene TRBJ1-1; D call uncertain. The CDR3 runs to 13 residues. Germline CDR1 reads LGHDT; CDR2 reads YNNKEL (reference sequence). Trimming took 4 bases from V and 4 from J, leaving 10 bases between them. CDR3 nucleotide sequence: TGTGCCAGCAGCCTAAGGGTAGGCACTGAAGCTTTCTTT. Protein sequence: CASSLRVGTEAFF.

The CDR3 sequence is CASSMGQGARGYTF. The CDR3 DNA follows: TGCGCCAGCAGCATGGGACAGGGGGCGCGGGGCTACACCTTC. V usage is TRBV5-1 and J usage is TRBJ1-2, with 12 positions matching TRBD1. The germline CDR1 and CDR2 sequences are SGHRS and YFSETQ. V dropped 4 bases and J dropped 8; count of bases not matched to a gene: 6. The CDR3 contains 14 residues. Full variable domain (rest looked up from reference TRBV5-1 and TRBJ1-2): KAGVTQTPRYLIKTRGQQVTLSCSPISGHRSVSWYQQTPGQGLQFLFEYFSETQRNKGNFPGRFSGRQFSNSRSEMNVSTLELGDSALYLCASSMGQGARGYTFGSGTRLTVV.

The chain joins TRBV11-2 to TRBJ1-1; 7 bases are shared with TRBD1. The CDR3 totals 15 residues. J gave up 7 bases and V 5 bases, and 13 bases lay outside the gene matches. CDR1 and CDR2 (germline): SGHAT, FQNNGV. The CDR3 reads CASSNYRGGNGEAFF. For the CDR3, the DNA is TGTGCCAGCAGCAACTACAGGGGAGGTAATGGTGAAGCTTTCTTT.